Sequencing of this TCR beta chain was carried out in a study of cytomegalovirus exposure and HLA in healthy donors. Looking at the study overall: The same platform was used for the roughly 130 validation repertoires as for the 666 first-cohort repertoires, as reported in a later analysis.

Assay used: immunoSEQ multiplex PCR; TCRdb lists only in-frame clones, some missing. The table includes 120,000 or so clones, 88% detected once. As regards this clone: Its antigen remains unknown.

Between the trimmed V and J ends, which lost 1 base and 0 bases, there was a span of 16 bases. The CDR3 runs to 18 residues. Germline CDR1 and CDR2: MDHEN and SYDVKM. Broader study findings: The authors confirmed in vitro that three CMV-associated chains were specific for CMV antigens. The study labeled 180 or so TCR beta chains cytomegalovirus-associated.

J is TRBJ1-5 and V is TRBV28; D might be TRBD1 (6 bases). Sequencing was carried out using PBMCs. This sequence originates from a woman aged 25 to 39 in good health and CMV-seropositive. The CDR3 DNA sequence: TGTGCCAGCAGTTTATCCTACAGGGTGGGAGATAGCAATCAGCCCCAGCATTTT. Protein sequence: CASSLSYRVGDSNQPQHF.